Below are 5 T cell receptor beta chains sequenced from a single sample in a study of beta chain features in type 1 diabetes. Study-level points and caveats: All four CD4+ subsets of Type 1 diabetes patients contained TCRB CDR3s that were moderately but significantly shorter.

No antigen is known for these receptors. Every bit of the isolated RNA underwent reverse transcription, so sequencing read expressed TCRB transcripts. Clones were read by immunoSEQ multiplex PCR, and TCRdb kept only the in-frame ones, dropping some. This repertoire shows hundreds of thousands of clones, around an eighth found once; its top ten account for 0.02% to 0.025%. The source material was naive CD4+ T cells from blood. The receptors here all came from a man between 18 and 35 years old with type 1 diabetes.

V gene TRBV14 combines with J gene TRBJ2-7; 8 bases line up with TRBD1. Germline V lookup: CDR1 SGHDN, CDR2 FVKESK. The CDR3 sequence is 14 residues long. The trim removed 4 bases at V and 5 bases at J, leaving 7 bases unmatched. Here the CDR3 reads CASSLQDRVHEQYF. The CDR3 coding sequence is TGTGCCAGCAGCCTCCAGGACAGGGTCCACGAGCAGTACTTC.

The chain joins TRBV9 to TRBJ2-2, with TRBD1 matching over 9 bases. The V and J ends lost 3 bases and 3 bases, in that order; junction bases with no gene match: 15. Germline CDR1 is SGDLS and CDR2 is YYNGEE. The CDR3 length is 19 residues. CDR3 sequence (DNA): TGTGCCAGCAGCGCACATGGACCGGGACAGGGTTACGACACCGGGGAGCTGTTTTTT. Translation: CASSAHGPGQGYDTGELFF.

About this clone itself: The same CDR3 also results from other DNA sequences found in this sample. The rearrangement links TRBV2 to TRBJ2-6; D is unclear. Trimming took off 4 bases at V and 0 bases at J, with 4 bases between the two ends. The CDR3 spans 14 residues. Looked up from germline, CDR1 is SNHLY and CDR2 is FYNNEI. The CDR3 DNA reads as TGTGCCAGCAGTGTCTTCTCTGGGGCCAACGTCCTGACTTTC. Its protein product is CASSVFSGANVLTF.

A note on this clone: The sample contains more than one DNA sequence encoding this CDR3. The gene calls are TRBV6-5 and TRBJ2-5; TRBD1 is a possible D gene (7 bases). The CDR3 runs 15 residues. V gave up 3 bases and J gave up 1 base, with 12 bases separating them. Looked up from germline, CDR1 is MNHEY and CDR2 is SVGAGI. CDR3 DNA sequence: TGTGCCAGCAGTTATTCAGGGGGACTCCAAGAGACCCAGTACTTC. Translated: CASSYSGGLQETQYF.

Written as DNA, the CDR3 is TGTGCCAGCACCTCGGACAGACTGAACACTGAAGCTTTCTTT. Translating it yields CASTSDRLNTEAFF. The genes are TRBV9 and TRBJ1-1; perhaps TRBD1 as D (6 bases). The CDR3 has 14 amino acids. Deletions cut 6 bases from V and 0 bases from J, with 12 bases between. The V gene's germline CDR1 is SGDLS and CDR2 YYNGEE. Supplemented by reference TRBV9 and TRBJ1-1, the full variable domain reads DSGVTQTPKHLITATGQRVTLRCSPRSGDLSVYWYQQSLDQGLQFLIQYYNGEERAKGNILERFSAQQFPDLHSELNLSSLELGDSALYFCASTSDRLNTEAFFGQGTRLTVV.